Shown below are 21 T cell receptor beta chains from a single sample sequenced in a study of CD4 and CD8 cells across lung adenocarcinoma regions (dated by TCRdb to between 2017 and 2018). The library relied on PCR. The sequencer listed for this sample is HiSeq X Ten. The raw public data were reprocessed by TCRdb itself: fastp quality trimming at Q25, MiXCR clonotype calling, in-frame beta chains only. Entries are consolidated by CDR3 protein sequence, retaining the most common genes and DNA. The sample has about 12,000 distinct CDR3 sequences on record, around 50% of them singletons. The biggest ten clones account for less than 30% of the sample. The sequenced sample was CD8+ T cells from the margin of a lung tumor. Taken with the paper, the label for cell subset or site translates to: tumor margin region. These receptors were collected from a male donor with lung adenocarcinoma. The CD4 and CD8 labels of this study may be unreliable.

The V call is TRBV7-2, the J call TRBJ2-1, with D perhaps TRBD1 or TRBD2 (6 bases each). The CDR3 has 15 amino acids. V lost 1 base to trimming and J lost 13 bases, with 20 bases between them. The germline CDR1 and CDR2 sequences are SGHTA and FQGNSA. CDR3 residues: CASSLDGGPGETQFF. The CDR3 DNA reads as TGTGCCAGCAGCTTAGATGGGGGCCCGGGGGAGACCCAGTTCTTC.

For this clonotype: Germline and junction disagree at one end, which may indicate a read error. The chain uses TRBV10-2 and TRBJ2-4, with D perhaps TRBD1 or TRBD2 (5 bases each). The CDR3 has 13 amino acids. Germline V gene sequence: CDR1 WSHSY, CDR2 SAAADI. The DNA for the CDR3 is TGCGCCACGGGGCTGGCGGGCAAAAACACTCAGTACTTT. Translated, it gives CATGLAGKNTQYF.

In DNA form, the CDR3 reads TGTGCCAGCAGTGTCACCCGCCAGGGAATCAACTACGAGCAGTACTTC. The encoded protein is CASSVTRQGINYEQYF. The V call is TRBV27, the J call TRBJ2-7, with D perhaps TRBD1 (5 bases). With 5 bases removed from V and 3 bases from J, the gap between germline ends came to 20 bases. Per the germline V gene, CDR1 is MNHEY and CDR2 is SMNVEV (reference sequence). This CDR3 contains 16 residues.

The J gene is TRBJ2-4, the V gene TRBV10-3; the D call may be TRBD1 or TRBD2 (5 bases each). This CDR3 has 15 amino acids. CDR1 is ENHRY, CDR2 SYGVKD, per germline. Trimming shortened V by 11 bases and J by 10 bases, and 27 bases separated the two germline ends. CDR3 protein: CAGGFGRGGREIQYF. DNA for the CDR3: TGTGCCGGGGGTTTCGGGCGCGGTGGCCGAGAGATTCAGTACTTC.

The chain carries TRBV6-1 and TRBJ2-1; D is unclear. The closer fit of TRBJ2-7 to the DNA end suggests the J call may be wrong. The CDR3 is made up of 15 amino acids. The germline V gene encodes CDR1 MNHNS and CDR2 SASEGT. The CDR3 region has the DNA TGTGCCAGCAGTGAAGCGCTGGACCCCTCCTACGAGCAGTACTTC. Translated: CASSEALDPSYEQYF.

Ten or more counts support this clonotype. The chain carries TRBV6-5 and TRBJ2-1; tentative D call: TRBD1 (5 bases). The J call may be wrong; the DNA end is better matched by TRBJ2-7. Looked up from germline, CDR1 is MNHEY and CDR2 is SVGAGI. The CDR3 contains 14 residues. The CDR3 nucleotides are TGTGCCAGCAGTTACTCGACAGTTAGCTTTGAGCAGTACTTC. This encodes CASSYSTVSFEQYF.

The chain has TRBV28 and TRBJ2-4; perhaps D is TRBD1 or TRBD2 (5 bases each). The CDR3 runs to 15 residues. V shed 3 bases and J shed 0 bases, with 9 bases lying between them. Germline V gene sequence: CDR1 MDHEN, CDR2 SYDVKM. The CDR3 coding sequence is TGTGCCAGCAGTTTGTGGGGGTCAGCCAAAAACATTCAGTACTTC. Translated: CASSLWGSAKNIQYF.

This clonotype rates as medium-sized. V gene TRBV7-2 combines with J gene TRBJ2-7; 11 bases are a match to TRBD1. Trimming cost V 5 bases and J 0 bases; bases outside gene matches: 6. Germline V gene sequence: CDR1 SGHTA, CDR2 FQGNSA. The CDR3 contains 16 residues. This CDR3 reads CASSRGQGGLSYEQYF. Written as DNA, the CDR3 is TGTGCCAGCAGCCGGGGACAGGGGGGACTCTCCTACGAGCAGTACTTC. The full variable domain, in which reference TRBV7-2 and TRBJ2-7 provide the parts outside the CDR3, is GAGVSQSPSNKVTEKGKDVELRCDPISGHTALYWYRQSLGQGLEFLIYFQGNSAPDKSGLPSDRFSAERTGGSVSTLTIQRTQQEDSAVYLCASSRGQGGLSYEQYFGPGTRLTVT.

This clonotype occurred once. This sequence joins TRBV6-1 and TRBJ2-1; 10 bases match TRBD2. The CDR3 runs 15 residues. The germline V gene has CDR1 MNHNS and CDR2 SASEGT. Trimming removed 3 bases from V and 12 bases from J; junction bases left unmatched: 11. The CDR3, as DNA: TGTGCCAGCAGTGAGGCTAGCGGGAGCTACGATGCGCAGTTCTTC. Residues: CASSEASGSYDAQFF.

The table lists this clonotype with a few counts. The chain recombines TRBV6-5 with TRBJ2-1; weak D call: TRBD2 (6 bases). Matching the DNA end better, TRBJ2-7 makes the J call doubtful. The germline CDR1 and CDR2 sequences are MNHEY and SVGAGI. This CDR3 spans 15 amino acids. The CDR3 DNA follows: TGTGCCAGCAGTTACTCGGCGGGACGGGCCTACGAGCAGTACTTC. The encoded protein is CASSYSAGRAYEQYF.

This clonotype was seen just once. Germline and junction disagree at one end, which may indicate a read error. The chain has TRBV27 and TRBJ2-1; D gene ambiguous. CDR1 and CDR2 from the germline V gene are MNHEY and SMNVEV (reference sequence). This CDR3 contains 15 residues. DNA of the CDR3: TGTGCCCTGGGTTTAACGGCTGGACGCAACAATGAGCAGTTCTTT. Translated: CALGLTAGRNNEQFF.

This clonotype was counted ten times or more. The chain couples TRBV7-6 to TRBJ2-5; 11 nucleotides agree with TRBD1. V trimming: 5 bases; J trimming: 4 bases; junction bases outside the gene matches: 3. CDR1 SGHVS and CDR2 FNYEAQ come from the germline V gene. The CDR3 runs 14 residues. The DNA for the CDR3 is TGTGCCAGCAGCCGGACAGGGGGCGCAGAGACCCAGTACTTC. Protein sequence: CASSRTGGAETQYF.

CDR3 bases: TGTGCCAGCAGCTCTCGGACTAGCGGGACGCGCAATGAGCAGTTCTTC. The encoded protein is CASSSRTSGTRNEQFF. J is TRBJ2-1 and V is TRBV9; TRBD2 agrees at 12 bases. After removal of 4 bases from V and 6 bases from J, the junction contained 8 bases not matched to a gene. The CDR3 is made up of 16 amino acids. Germline V gene sequence: CDR1 SGDLS, CDR2 YYNGEE.

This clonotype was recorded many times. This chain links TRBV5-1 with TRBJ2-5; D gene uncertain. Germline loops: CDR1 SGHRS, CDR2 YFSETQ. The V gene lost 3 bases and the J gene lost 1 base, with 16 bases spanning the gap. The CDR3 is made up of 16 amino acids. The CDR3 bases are TGCGCCAGCAGCTATTGGCCCGGTGACATCCAAGAGACCCAGTACTTC. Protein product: CASSYWPGDIQETQYF.

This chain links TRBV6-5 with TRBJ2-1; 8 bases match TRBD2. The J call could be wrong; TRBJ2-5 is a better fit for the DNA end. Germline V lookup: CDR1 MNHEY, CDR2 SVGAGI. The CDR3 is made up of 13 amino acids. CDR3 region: CASSSGGDKTQYF. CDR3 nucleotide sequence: TGTGCCAGCAGCTCGGGGGGGGACAAGACCCAGTACTTC.

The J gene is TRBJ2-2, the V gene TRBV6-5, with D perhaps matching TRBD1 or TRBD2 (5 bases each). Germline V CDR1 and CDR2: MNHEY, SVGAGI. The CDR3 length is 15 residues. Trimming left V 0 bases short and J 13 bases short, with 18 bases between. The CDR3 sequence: CASSYSHSSTGTLFF. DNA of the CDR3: TGTGCCAGCAGTTACTCGCACTCGTCCACCGGGACGCTGTTTTTT.

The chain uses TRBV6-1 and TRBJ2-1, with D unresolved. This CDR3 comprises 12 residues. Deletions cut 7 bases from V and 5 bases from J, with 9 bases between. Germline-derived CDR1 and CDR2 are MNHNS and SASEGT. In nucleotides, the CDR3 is TGTGCCAGCATTGGCCCGAACAATGAGCAGTTCTTC. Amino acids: CASIGPNNEQFF.

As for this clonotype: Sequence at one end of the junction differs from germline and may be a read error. The CDR3 DNA reads TGTGCCATCAGTGAGTCGCTGGGACAGGGGACGTTCTTC. Protein sequence: CAISESLGQGTFF. This chain links TRBV10-3 with TRBJ2-5; 10 nucleotides line up with TRBD1. CDR1 and CDR2 (germline): ENHRY, SYGVKD. There are 13 residues in the CDR3.

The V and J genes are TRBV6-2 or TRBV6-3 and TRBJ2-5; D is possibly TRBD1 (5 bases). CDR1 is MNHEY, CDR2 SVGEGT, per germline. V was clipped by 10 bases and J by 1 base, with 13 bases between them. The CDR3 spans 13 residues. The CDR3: CATQGAVQETQYF. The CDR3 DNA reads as TGTGCCACCCAGGGCGCGGTCCAAGAGACCCAGTACTTC.

In DNA form, the CDR3 reads TGTGCCAGCAGTGAAACTAGCGGGGGTTACAATGAGCAGTACTTC. Its translation is CASSETSGGYNEQYF. The V and J genes are TRBV6-1 and TRBJ2-1; TRBD2 matches at 11 bases. The end of the DNA aligns better with TRBJ2-7, so the J call may be wrong. This CDR3 is built from 15 residues. From germline, CDR1 is MNHNS and CDR2 SASEGT.

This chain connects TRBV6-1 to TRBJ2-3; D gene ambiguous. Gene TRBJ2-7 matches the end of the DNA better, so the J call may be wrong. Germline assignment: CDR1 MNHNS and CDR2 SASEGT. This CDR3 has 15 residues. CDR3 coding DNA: TGTGCCAGCAGTGAATGGGCCCTCCTCCCAGAGACGCAGTACTTC. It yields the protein CASSEWALLPETQYF.